The 18 T cell receptor beta chains in this list originate from one sample, sequenced in a study of CXCR3-negative and CXCR3-positive naive CD8 T cells. UMI-labeled TRB cDNA libraries were prepared by 5' RACE. TCRdb re-called the 5' RACE reads and catalogs CDR3 proteins one per entry, DNA excluded. The specimen's table records about 130,000 distinct CDR3 sequences. The sequenced sample consisted of naive CXCR3- CD8+ T cells from blood. Subset indicated: CD45RO-CCR7+CD27+CD95- naive CD8+ T cells lacking CXCR3 (TNR3-). Source of these receptors: a human donor in good health. Some clones in this sample may be carry-over from other donors' samples.

This chain links TRBV29-1 with TRBJ2-7. The CDR3 loop spans 11 amino acids. Germline CDR1 is SQVTM and CDR2 is ANQGSEA. CDR3 in amino acids: CSVEEAWEQYF.

The V call is TRBV28, the J call TRBJ2-7; TCRdb lists TRBD2, though no DNA is available to test this call. The germline CDR1 and CDR2 sequences are MDHEN and SYDVKM. The CDR3 extends over 12 amino acids. CDR3 sequence reads: CASGRGLYEQYF.

This CDR3 is CASNIAGLYNEQFF. The chain has TRBV12-3 or TRBV12-4 and TRBJ2-1. The CDR3 is 14 residues long.

CDR3 protein: CSARGPSSYEQYF. This sequence joins TRBV20-1 and TRBJ2-7. Per germline, CDR1 DFQATT and CDR2 SNEGSKA (reference sequence). The CDR3 loop spans 13 amino acids.

The V gene is TRBV7-9, the J gene TRBJ2-1; TCRdb selects TRBD1, and the lack of DNA leaves this call unchecked. Germline loops: CDR1 SEHNR, CDR2 FQNEAQ (reference sequence). This CDR3 has 16 residues. CDR3 in amino acids: CASSSQGQSSYNEQFF.

The gene calls are TRBV20-1 and TRBJ2-7; TCRdb returns TRBD1, unconfirmable since there is no DNA. The germline gives CDR1 DFQATT, CDR2 SNEGSKA (reference sequence). The CDR3 runs to 13 residues. This chain's CDR3 is CSASRTISYEQYF.

The chain recombines TRBV7-6 with TRBJ2-2; TCRdb lists TRBD2, though no DNA is available to test this call. This CDR3 has 12 amino acids. Germline-derived CDR1 and CDR2 are SGHVS and FNYEAQ. CDR3 protein: CAGTSNTGELFF.

This CDR3 is CASSSPWGEQFF. The V gene is TRBV5-1, the J gene TRBJ2-1. The V gene's germline CDR1 is SGHRS and CDR2 YFSETQ. The CDR3 is made up of 12 amino acids.

The chain couples TRBV27 to TRBJ2-7; there is no DNA to check the TCRdb D call of TRBD2. This CDR3 region has 20 residues. Germline V gene lookup returns CDR1 MNHEY and CDR2 SMNVEV (reference sequence). This CDR3 is CASNRILPGQRIPSSYEQYF.

V is TRBV15 and J is TRBJ1-1; TCRdb indicates TRBD1, and absent DNA this call remains unverified. The CDR3 loop spans 14 amino acids. Looked up from germline, CDR1 is LNHNV and CDR2 is YYDKDF (reference sequence). This CDR3 is CATSRTGGITEAFF. The full variable domain, in which reference TRBV15 and TRBJ1-1 provide the parts outside the CDR3, is DAMVIQNPRYQVTQFGKPVTLSCSQTLNHNVMYWYQQKSSQAPKLLFHYYDKDFNNEADTPDNFQSRRPNTSFCFLDIRSPGLGDTAMYLCATSRTGGITEAFFGQGTRLTVV.

The rearrangement joins TRBV6-5 to TRBJ2-1; TCRdb lists TRBD1, though no DNA is available to test this call. The CDR3 has 13 amino acids. Germline CDR1 and CDR2: MNHEY and SVGAGI. CDR3 amino acids: CASSTTGDNEQFF.

Here the CDR3 reads CASSTYDRGGETQYF. The genes are TRBV7-7 and TRBJ2-5; the D call of TRBD1 rests on TCRdb alone, since no DNA is present to check it. CDR3 length: 15 residues. In germline, CDR1 is SSHAT, CDR2 FNYEAQ (reference sequence).

The chain combines TRBV27 with TRBJ2-4; TCRdb designates TRBD2, a call that cannot be tested without DNA. CDR1 and CDR2 (germline): MNHEY, SMNVEV (reference sequence). The CDR3 has 16 amino acids. CDR3: CASSPGLAGGGNIQYF.

V and J are TRBV5-1 and TRBJ1-1. The length of the CDR3 is 16 residues. Germline lookup yields CDR1 SGHRS and CDR2 YFSETQ. The CDR3 spells CASSWWGSDMNTEAFF.

The rearrangement links TRBV4-1 to TRBJ2-1; TCRdb returns TRBD2, unconfirmable since there is no DNA. The germline CDR1 and CDR2 sequences are MGHRA and YSYEKL. CDR3 length: 14 residues. The CDR3 loop is CASSRAGLANEQFF.

The chain carries TRBV5-1 and TRBJ1-2; TCRdb names TRBD1, which stays unverified in the absence of DNA. This CDR3 has 15 amino acids. Looked up from germline, CDR1 is SGHRS and CDR2 is YFSETQ. The chain's CDR3 is CASSRGDGTNYGYTF.

This chain joins TRBV29-1 and TRBJ2-3; TCRdb's D call, TRBD2, is unchecked because there is no DNA. Germline V gene sequence: CDR1 SQVTM, CDR2 ANQGSEA. CDR3 length: 18 amino acids. CDR3 residues: CSVEYYFMGGGRQDTQYF.

This sequence joins TRBV12-3 or TRBV12-4 and TRBJ1-1; TCRdb calls TRBD1, which cannot be checked without DNA. CDR3 length: 15 residues. CDR3 loop: CASNPTGGVYTEAFF.